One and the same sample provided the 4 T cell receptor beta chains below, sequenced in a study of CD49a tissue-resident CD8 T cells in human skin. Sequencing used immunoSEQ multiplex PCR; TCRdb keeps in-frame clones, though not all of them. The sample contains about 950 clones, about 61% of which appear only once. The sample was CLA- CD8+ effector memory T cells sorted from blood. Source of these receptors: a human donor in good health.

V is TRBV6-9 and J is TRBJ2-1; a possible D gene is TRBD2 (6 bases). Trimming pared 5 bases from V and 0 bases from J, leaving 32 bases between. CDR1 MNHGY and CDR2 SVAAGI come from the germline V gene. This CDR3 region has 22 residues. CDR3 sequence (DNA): TGTGCCAGCAGTCACCCCCGATTGAGCGGGTTATGGAACCGTTGCTCCTACAATGAGCAGTTCTTC. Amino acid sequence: CASSHPRLSGLWNRCSYNEQFF.

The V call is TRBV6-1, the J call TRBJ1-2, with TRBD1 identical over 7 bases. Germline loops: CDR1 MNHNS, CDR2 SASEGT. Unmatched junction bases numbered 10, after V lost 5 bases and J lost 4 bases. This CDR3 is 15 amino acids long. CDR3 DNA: TGTGCCAGCAGTCAACTACCACAGGGGCTCTATGGCTACACCTTC. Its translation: CASSQLPQGLYGYTF.

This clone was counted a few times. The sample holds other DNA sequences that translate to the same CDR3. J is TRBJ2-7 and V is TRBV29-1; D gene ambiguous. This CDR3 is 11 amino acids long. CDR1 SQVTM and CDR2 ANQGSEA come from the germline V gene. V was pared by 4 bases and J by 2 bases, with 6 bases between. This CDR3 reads CSVGGAYEQYF. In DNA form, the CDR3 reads TGCAGCGTTGGAGGAGCCTACGAGCAGTACTTC.

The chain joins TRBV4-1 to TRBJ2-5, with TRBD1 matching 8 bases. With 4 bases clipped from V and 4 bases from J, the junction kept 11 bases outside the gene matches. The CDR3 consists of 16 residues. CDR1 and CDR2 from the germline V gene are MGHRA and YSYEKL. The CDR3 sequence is CASSPEIGQGLETQYF. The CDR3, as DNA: TGCGCCAGCAGCCCAGAAATTGGACAGGGCCTAGAGACCCAGTACTTC.